Listed below are T cell receptor beta chains from one sample, sequenced in a study of patients and donors after allogeneic stem cell transplantation. TCRdb analysed the RT-PCR reads with MiXCR anew, one entry per CDR3 protein. This table has 800,000 to 1,000,000 distinct CDR3 sequences, roughly 17% appearing once. Material: blood, either unsorted or a sorted T cell fraction (not recorded which). The receptors here all came from a human donor who was either an allogeneic HSCT recipient or a stem cell or donor lymphocyte infusion donor (not recorded which). It is not recorded whose cells these are; they may come from a transplant donor. Each CDR3 is given with its conserved first and last residue. The D gene is left open where the match is weak. For some rows the clone size is stated as once, few or many, or as a class when expanded; others skip it.

D gene: NA
J gene: TRBJ1-6
clone size: many
V gene: TRBV4-1
CDR3 protein: CASSQEFRGRSPLHF
CDR3 DNA: TGCGCCAGCAGCCAAGAATTTCGGGGGCGATCACCCCTCCACTTT

D gene: TRBD2
J gene: TRBJ2-1
clone size: many
V gene: TRBV6-1
CDR3 protein: CASSRTGLAYSSYNEQFF
CDR3 DNA: TGTGCCAGCAGTCGCACCGGACTAGCGTATAGCTCCTACAATGAGCAGTTCTTC

D gene: NA
J gene: TRBJ1-1
clone size: NA
V gene: TRBV18
CDR3 protein: CASSPKGQNTEAFF
CDR3 DNA: TGTGCCAGCTCACCTAAGGGCCAGAACACTGAAGCTTTCTTT

D gene: NA
J gene: TRBJ1-1
clone size: few
V gene: TRBV12-3/TRBV12-4
CDR3 protein: CASSLETGRDTEAFF
CDR3 DNA: TGTGCCAGCAGCTTAGAAACAGGGAGGGACACTGAAGCTTTCTTT

D gene: TRBD2
J gene: TRBJ2-7
clone size: few
V gene: TRBV20-1
CDR3 protein: CSARGTSGKSSYEQYF
CDR3 DNA: TGCAGTGCTCGCGGGACTAGCGGGAAAAGCTCCTACGAGCAGTACTTC

D gene: TRBD2
J gene: TRBJ2-3
clone size: NA
V gene: TRBV7-9
CDR3 protein: CAIRGGAPDTQYF
CDR3 DNA: TGTGCCATAAGGGGAGGGGCACCAGATACGCAGTATTTT

D gene: NA
J gene: TRBJ2-1
clone size: few
V gene: TRBV6-6
CDR3 protein: CAVSPSYNEQFF
CDR3 DNA: TGTGCCGTCAGCCCATCCTACAATGAGCAGTTCTTC

D gene: NA
J gene: TRBJ2-5
clone size: few
V gene: TRBV6-1
CDR3 protein: CASSPAYEGGYQETQYF
CDR3 DNA: TGTGCCAGCAGCCCCGCCTATGAGGGGGGGTACCAAGAGACCCAGTACTTC

D gene: NA
J gene: TRBJ2-7
clone size: few
V gene: TRBV5-6
CDR3 protein: CASSLGFGGYEQYF
CDR3 DNA: TGTGCCAGCAGCTTGGGCTTCGGAGGTTACGAGCAGTACTTC

D gene: NA
J gene: TRBJ2-1
clone size: NA
V gene: TRBV28
CDR3 protein: CASRTSGTGQFF
CDR3 DNA: TGTGCCAGCAGAACCTCCGGGACGGGGCAGTTCTTC

D gene: NA
J gene: TRBJ2-5
clone size: NA
V gene: TRBV20-1
CDR3 protein: CSAREGQVTQYF
CDR3 DNA: TGCAGTGCTAGGGAAGGGCAGGTGACCCAGTACTTC

D gene: TRBD1
J gene: TRBJ2-2
clone size: few
V gene: TRBV5-1
CDR3 protein: CASSRQGLGTGELFF
CDR3 DNA: TGCGCCAGCAGCCGACAGGGGCTGGGCACCGGGGAGCTGTTTTTT

D gene: NA
J gene: TRBJ2-5
clone size: NA
V gene: TRBV5-6
CDR3 protein: CASSLFLETQYF
CDR3 DNA: TGTGCCAGCAGCTTGTTTTTGGAGACCCAGTACTTC

D gene: TRBD2
J gene: TRBJ2-1
clone size: NA
V gene: TRBV9
CDR3 protein: CASSTSGASGVNEQFF
CDR3 DNA: TGTGCCAGCAGCACGAGTGGGGCTAGCGGGGTTAATGAGCAGTTCTTC

D gene: TRBD2
J gene: TRBJ2-7
clone size: NA
V gene: TRBV6-5
CDR3 protein: CASSYNSPTSGISYEQYF
CDR3 DNA: TGTGCCAGCAGTTATAATTCCCCTACTAGCGGCATTTCCTACGAGCAGTACTTC

D gene: TRBD1
J gene: TRBJ2-3
clone size: NA
V gene: TRBV7-3
CDR3 protein: CASSDGTGGGDTQYF
CDR3 DNA: TGTGCCAGCAGTGATGGGACAGGGGGCGGGGATACGCAGTATTTT

D gene: NA
J gene: TRBJ2-2
clone size: NA
V gene: TRBV7-9
CDR3 protein: CASSFRSGTANTGELFF
CDR3 DNA: TGTGCCAGCAGCTTTCGTTCCGGGACGGCGAACACCGGGGAGCTGTTTTTT

D gene: NA
J gene: TRBJ2-5
clone size: NA
V gene: TRBV20-1
CDR3 protein: CSARDFAGVETQYF
CDR3 DNA: TGCAGTGCTAGAGATTTCGCAGGGGTGGAGACCCAGTACTTC

D gene: TRBD2
J gene: TRBJ2-7
clone size: NA
V gene: TRBV4-2
CDR3 protein: CASSAGGDEQYF
CDR3 DNA: TGTGCCAGCAGCGCCGGGGGGGACGAGCAGTACTTC

D gene: NA
J gene: TRBJ2-7
clone size: few
V gene: TRBV4-1
CDR3 protein: CASSQEGVYEQYF
CDR3 DNA: TGCGCCAGCAGCCAAGAAGGAGTTTACGAGCAGTACTTC

D gene: NA
J gene: TRBJ1-3
clone size: few
V gene: TRBV4-1
CDR3 protein: CASSQETGSGNTIYF
CDR3 DNA: TGCGCCAGCAGCCAAGAAACAGGCTCTGGAAACACCATATATTTT

D gene: TRBD1
J gene: TRBJ2-7
clone size: NA
V gene: TRBV27
CDR3 protein: CASSLRQPGQEGEQYF
CDR3 DNA: TGTGCCAGCAGTTTACGACAGCCGGGACAGGAGGGCGAGCAGTACTTC

D gene: NA
J gene: TRBJ2-7
clone size: once
V gene: TRBV12-3/TRBV12-4
CDR3 protein: CASSPGRAGEQYF
CDR3 DNA: TGTGCCAGCAGTCCTGGCAGGGCGGGTGAGCAGTACTTC

D gene: NA
J gene: TRBJ1-1
clone size: NA
V gene: TRBV5-1
CDR3 protein: CASSLGKQITEAFF
CDR3 DNA: TGCGCCAGCAGCTTGGGGAAACAGATCACTGAAGCTTTCTTT

D gene: TRBD2
J gene: TRBJ2-5
clone size: NA
V gene: TRBV10-3
CDR3 protein: CAISEKLAGGIGTQYF
CDR3 DNA: TGTGCCATCAGTGAGAAACTAGCGGGGGGGATTGGGACCCAGTACTTC

D gene: TRBD2
J gene: TRBJ2-7
clone size: NA
V gene: TRBV3-1
CDR3 protein: CASSQAFRRGAGEQYF
CDR3 DNA: TGTGCCAGCAGCCAAGCCTTTCGGCGGGGGGCGGGTGAGCAGTACTTC

D gene: TRBD1
J gene: TRBJ1-2
clone size: few
V gene: TRBV12-3/TRBV12-4
CDR3 protein: CASTTGTGLDGYTF
CDR3 DNA: TGTGCCAGCACCACCGGGACAGGGTTAGATGGCTACACCTTC

D gene: TRBD2
J gene: TRBJ2-1
clone size: few
V gene: TRBV10-3
CDR3 protein: CAIANSGRAGEQFF
CDR3 DNA: TGTGCCATCGCGAATAGCGGGAGGGCCGGGGAGCAGTTCTTC

D gene: NA
J gene: TRBJ2-7
clone size: NA
V gene: TRBV12-3/TRBV12-4
CDR3 protein: CASSSGTRFYEQYF
CDR3 DNA: TGTGCCAGCAGCTCAGGGACACGATTTTACGAGCAGTACTTC

D gene: NA
J gene: TRBJ2-1
clone size: NA
V gene: TRBV9
CDR3 protein: CASSDGIDLYNEQFF
CDR3 DNA: TGTGCCAGCAGCGACGGGATTGACTTGTACAATGAGCAGTTCTTC

D gene: NA
J gene: TRBJ1-2
clone size: NA
V gene: TRBV12-3/TRBV12-4
CDR3 protein: CASSPVMRGIYGYTF
CDR3 DNA: TGTGCCAGCAGTCCCGTGATGCGGGGCATCTATGGCTACACCTTC

D gene: NA
J gene: TRBJ1-6
clone size: NA
V gene: TRBV7-9
CDR3 protein: CASSLEAGAQYNSPLHF
CDR3 DNA: TGTGCCAGCAGCTTAGAGGCAGGGGCCCAATATAATTCACCCCTCCACTTT

D gene: NA
J gene: TRBJ1-2
clone size: few
V gene: TRBV6-5
CDR3 protein: CASSYSRGNNGYTF
CDR3 DNA: TGTGCCAGCAGTTACTCAAGGGGTAATAATGGCTACACCTTC

D gene: NA
J gene: TRBJ1-1
clone size: few
V gene: TRBV4-1
CDR3 protein: CASSQIPGGRTEAFF
CDR3 DNA: TGCGCCAGCAGCCAAATACCGGGGGGGCGGACTGAAGCTTTCTTT

D gene: NA
J gene: TRBJ2-1
clone size: NA
V gene: TRBV5-1
CDR3 protein: CASSLSGPPWFFNEQFF
CDR3 DNA: TGCGCCAGCAGCCTCTCGGGACCGCCCTGGTTTTTTAATGAGCAGTTCTTC

D gene: TRBD1
J gene: TRBJ1-3
clone size: many
V gene: TRBV12-3/TRBV12-4
CDR3 protein: CASSLTGRNTIYF
CDR3 DNA: TGTGCCAGCAGTTTGACAGGGCGAAACACCATATATTTT

D gene: NA
J gene: TRBJ2-1
clone size: many
V gene: TRBV5-1
CDR3 protein: CASGTQGASYNEQFF
CDR3 DNA: TGCGCCAGCGGAACACAAGGGGCCTCCTACAATGAGCAGTTCTTC

D gene: NA
J gene: TRBJ2-7
clone size: NA
V gene: TRBV20-1
CDR3 protein: CSARENRFARYEQYF
CDR3 DNA: TGCAGTGCTAGAGAAAACAGATTTGCCCGTTACGAGCAGTACTTC

D gene: NA
J gene: TRBJ2-2
clone size: NA
V gene: TRBV5-1
CDR3 protein: CASSFDGSYTGELFF
CDR3 DNA: TGCGCCAGCAGCTTCGACGGGAGCTACACCGGGGAGCTGTTTTTT

D gene: NA
J gene: TRBJ2-5
clone size: NA
V gene: TRBV10-3
CDR3 protein: CAISDGGETQYF
CDR3 DNA: TGTGCCATCAGTGACGGAGGAGAGACCCAGTACTTC

D gene: TRBD1
J gene: TRBJ2-1
clone size: few
V gene: TRBV5-1
CDR3 protein: CASSSQTGGGEQFF
CDR3 DNA: TGCGCCAGCAGCTCCCAGACAGGGGGCGGTGAGCAGTTCTTC